This record looks at one T cell receptor (beta chain) sequence and its context. The data belong to a study of blood T cell repertoires in COVID-19. As for the study in general: Specimens from acute and convalescent COVID-19 originated in the United States, Italy and Spain. T cells, B-cell-depleted T cells, or PBMCs provided the cDNA or gDNA that served as material.

In the study's own analysis: Reference gene primer amplification yielded estimated nucleated cell counts. The protocol was immunoSEQ multiplex PCR, while the TCRdb copy is restricted to in-frame clones and leaves out a portion. V and J calls and clone size come straight from that table; D and trimming were deduced from the DNA. Altogether about 100,000 clones are present, about 88% being singletons, with the ten largest covering about 7.4%. Per germline, CDR1 LGHDT and CDR2 YNNKEL (reference sequence). V shed 4 bases, J shed 10 bases, and the junction held 7 bases outside the gene matches. The CDR3 contains 15 residues.

The V call is TRBV3-1 (or the pseudogene TRBV3-2), the J call TRBJ1-6; 10 positions agree with TRBD1. The TCR originated in a man under 40 in a cohort sampled during active COVID-19. The sequenced material came from peripheral blood. DNA for the CDR3: TGTGCCAGCAGCCCCCGGGACAGGGGAGTCTCACCCCTCCACTTT. This codes for CASSPRDRGVSPLHF.